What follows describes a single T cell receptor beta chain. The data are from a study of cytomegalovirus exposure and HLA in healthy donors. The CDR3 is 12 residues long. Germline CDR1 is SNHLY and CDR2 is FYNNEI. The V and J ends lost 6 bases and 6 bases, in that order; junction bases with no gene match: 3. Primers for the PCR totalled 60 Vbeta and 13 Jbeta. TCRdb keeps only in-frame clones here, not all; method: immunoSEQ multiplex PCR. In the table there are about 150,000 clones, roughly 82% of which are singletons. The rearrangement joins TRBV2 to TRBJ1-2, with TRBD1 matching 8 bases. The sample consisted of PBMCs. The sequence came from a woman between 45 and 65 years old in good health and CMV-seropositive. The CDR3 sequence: CASRTGADGYTF. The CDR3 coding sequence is TGTGCCAGCAGGACAGGGGCGGATGGCTACACCTTC.